The 18 T cell receptor beta chains below all came from one sample that was sequenced in a study of blood T cell repertoires in COVID-19. Some clones are missing from TCRdb's copy, which holds only in-frame ones; the method was immunoSEQ multiplex PCR. The sample has roughly 69,000 clones, roughly nine tenths seen once. The sample consisted of peripheral blood. These receptors were collected from a man aged 50-59 years with active COVID-19.

The CDR3 spells CASSPRDRPYGYTF. The DNA of the CDR3 is TGTGCCAGCAGCCCCCGGGACAGGCCCTATGGCTACACCTTC. The V and J genes are TRBV6-2 or TRBV6-3 and TRBJ1-2; 8 nucleotides match TRBD1. CDR1 is MNHEY and CDR2 is SVGEGT in the germline V gene. The CDR3 runs 14 residues. The trim removed 6 bases at V and 4 bases at J, leaving 7 bases unmatched.

This chain links TRBV5-6 with TRBJ2-7; 11 bases are shared with TRBD1. The CDR3 sequence is 16 residues long. The junction had 10 bases not matched to a gene; V was cut back by 2 bases and J by 6 bases. The germline gives CDR1 SGHDT, CDR2 YYEEEE. The CDR3 loop reads CASSFLDPGTGGEQYF. The DNA of the CDR3 is TGTGCCAGCAGCTTTCTGGACCCCGGGACAGGGGGCGAGCAGTACTTC.

The chain joins TRBV11-2 to TRBJ2-7, with 10 nucleotides matching TRBD2. This CDR3 is 18 amino acids long. Losses at the gene ends were 1 base for V and 1 base for J; bases not matched to a gene: 10. The germline V gene has CDR1 SGHAT and CDR2 FQNNGV. The CDR3 nucleotides are TGTGCCAGCAGCTTAGTCCTTAGGACTAGCGGTATTTCCTACGAGCAGTACTTC. It is translated as CASSLVLRTSGISYEQYF.

This clone has only one observation. The rearrangement uses TRBV7-2 and TRBJ2-2; 7 bases fit TRBD2. Germline CDR1 reads SGHTA; CDR2 reads FQGNSA. CDR3 length equals 18 residues. With 4 bases clipped from V and 7 bases from J, the junction kept 18 bases outside the gene matches. CDR3: CASSSPRTGGGLDGELFF. Here the CDR3 DNA reads TGTGCCAGCAGCTCACCGAGAACGGGAGGCGGGTTAGACGGGGAGCTGTTTTTT.

The chain combines TRBV27 with TRBJ2-3, with D possibly matching TRBD2 (5 bases). This CDR3 has 15 amino acids. V was pared by 7 bases and J by 5 bases, with 19 bases between. Germline V gene lookup returns CDR1 MNHEY and CDR2 SMNVEV (reference sequence). In DNA form, the CDR3 reads TGTGCCAGCACCGAAATCAGCGGAGGAGGAGATACGCAGTATTTT. Residues: CASTEISGGGDTQYF.

This clone was counted a single time. The rearrangement joins TRBV3-1 (or the pseudogene TRBV3-2) to TRBJ2-4; D might be TRBD2 (6 bases). This CDR3 is 15 amino acids long. Germline values: CDR1 LGHDT, CDR2 YNNKEL (reference sequence). Trimming pared 2 bases from V and 0 bases from J, leaving 8 bases between. The CDR3 sequence is CASSQREVAKNIQYF. In nucleotides, the CDR3 is TGTGCCAGCAGCCAAAGGGAGGTAGCCAAAAACATTCAGTACTTC.

V and J are TRBV5-8 and TRBJ2-7; TRBD1 matches 7 bases. Germline V gives CDR1 SGHTS, CDR2 YDEGEE. The CDR3 totals 12 residues. V dropped 4 bases and J dropped 3; count of bases not matched to a gene: 1. The chain's CDR3 is CASSNRGYEQYF. The CDR3 nucleotides read TGTGCCAGCAGCAACAGGGGCTACGAGCAGTACTTC.

The chain links TRBV9 to TRBJ2-5, with 7 bases that match TRBD1. The CDR3 has 14 amino acids. CDR1 is SGDLS, CDR2 YYNGEE, per germline. V lost 2 bases to trimming and J lost 2 bases; unmatched junction nucleotides: 3. The CDR3, as DNA: TGTGCCAGCAGCGTTAGGACAGGTCAAGAGACCCAGTACTTC. This encodes CASSVRTGQETQYF.

This chain connects TRBV5-6 to TRBJ1-2; 9 positions agree with TRBD1. V gave up 4 bases and J gave up 2 bases; unmatched junction bases: 9. This CDR3 region has 16 residues. The V gene's germline CDR1 is SGHDT and CDR2 YYEEEE. In nucleotides, the CDR3 is TGTGCCAGCAGCCGGCTCACAGGGGGCACCAACTATGGCTACACCTTC. It translates to CASSRLTGGTNYGYTF.

V and J are TRBV19 and TRBJ1-2; weak D call: TRBD1 (5 bases). V was cut by 6 bases and J by 7 bases, with 21 bases left in between. Per germline, CDR1 LNHDA and CDR2 SQIVND (reference sequence). The CDR3 length is 15 residues. The CDR3 region has the DNA TGTGCCAGTAGGGAGGGTACCGTAAGGGGTGGTGGCTACACCTTC. Amino acid sequence: CASREGTVRGGGYTF.

The chain carries TRBV5-1 and TRBJ2-1; 15 bases line up with TRBD2. V shed 4 bases, J shed 5 bases, and the junction held 4 bases outside the gene matches. The germline V gene encodes CDR1 SGHRS and CDR2 YFSETQ. The CDR3 spans 16 residues. The CDR3 here is CASSAGLAGGNNEQFF. CDR3 DNA sequence: TGCGCCAGCAGCGCCGGACTAGCGGGGGGGAACAATGAGCAGTTCTTC.

This chain connects TRBV4-1 to TRBJ2-3; 10 positions match TRBD2. Germline V CDR1 and CDR2: MGHRA, YSYEKL. Germline trimming cut 4 bases from V and 1 base from J; bases unmatched to any gene: 11. This CDR3 has 18 amino acids. The CDR3 sequence: CASSRLSGTSVGTDTQYF. The CDR3 DNA sequence: TGCGCCAGCAGCCGGCTTTCCGGGACTAGCGTGGGCACAGATACGCAGTATTTT.

The chain carries TRBV7-3 and TRBJ2-6, with D unresolved. Germline V lookup: CDR1 SGHTA, CDR2 FQGTGA. V was shortened by 4 bases and J by 1 base, with 11 bases between the two germline ends. The CDR3 length is 16 residues. Written as DNA, the CDR3 is TGTGCCAGCAGCTCCGCGTCTCCGTCTGGGGCCAACGTCCTGACTTTC. It is translated as CASSSASPSGANVLTF.

The chain joins TRBV30 to TRBJ1-3; D uncertain. The CDR3 contains 14 residues. The V and J ends lost 4 bases and 0 bases respectively, with 10 bases between them. Germline V gives CDR1 GTSNPN, CDR2 SVGIG (reference sequence). The CDR3 coding sequence is TGTGCCTGGATTGACACTCACTCTGGAAACACCATATATTTT. This encodes CAWIDTHSGNTIYF.

The chain employs TRBV2 and TRBJ2-5, with TRBD2 matching over 9 bases. The CDR3 loop spans 15 amino acids. The germline gives CDR1 SNHLY, CDR2 FYNNEI. Unmatched junction bases numbered 9, after V lost 5 bases and J lost 5 bases. CDR3 in amino acids: CASSQLAGVGETQYF. The DNA of the CDR3 is TGTGCCAGCAGTCAGTTAGCGGGAGTGGGGGAGACCCAGTACTTC.

The CDR3 protein is CASSRRGQGSYRAGNTIYF. The CDR3, as DNA: TGTGCCAGCAGCCGCCGAGGACAGGGGAGTTATCGTGCCGGAAACACCATATATTTT. This chain joins TRBV5-6 and TRBJ1-3; 9 positions match TRBD1. V gave up 4 bases and J gave up 4 bases; unmatched junction bases: 18. Germline V gives CDR1 SGHDT, CDR2 YYEEEE. This CDR3 has 19 residues.

There are a few counts of this clone. The chain uses TRBV19 and TRBJ1-6; TRBD1 agrees at 8 bases. Trimming at V came to 5 bases and at J to 9 bases, leaving 15 bases not matched to a gene. Per the germline V gene, CDR1 is LNHDA and CDR2 is SQIVND (reference sequence). The CDR3 contains 17 residues. The CDR3 sequence: CASSARQGSFLSSPLHF. The CDR3 DNA reads as TGTGCCAGTAGTGCTCGACAGGGGAGTTTCTTAAGTTCACCCCTCCACTTT.

The chain recombines TRBV6-6 with TRBJ1-5; no firm D call. This CDR3 has 13 amino acids. Germline V gene lookup returns CDR1 MNHNY and CDR2 SVGAGI (reference sequence). Between the trimmed V and J ends, which lost 10 bases and 2 bases, there was a span of 12 bases. CDR3 amino acids: CATLASGNQPQHF. CDR3 nucleotide sequence: TGTGCCACCCTTGCGAGTGGCAATCAGCCCCAGCATTTT.